The 17 T cell receptor beta chains listed next were all sequenced from one sample in a study of cytomegalovirus exposure and HLA in healthy donors. PCR employed 60 Vbeta and 13 Jbeta primers. The table came from immunoSEQ multiplex PCR; TCRdb's copy has only in-frame clones and leaves some out. The sample lists roughly 100,000 clones, 12% to 15% occurring once. Sample: PBMCs. These TCRs come from a female donor in good health and CMV-seronegative.

This sequence joins TRBV2 and TRBJ1-5, with 8 bases that match TRBD1. V dropped 5 bases and J dropped 8; count of bases not matched to a gene: 11. CDR3 length equals 15 residues. Germline V gives CDR1 SNHLY, CDR2 FYNNEI. This CDR3 is CASSRGQGAEKPQHF. The CDR3, as DNA: TGTGCCAGCAGTCGCGGACAGGGAGCAGAAAAGCCCCAGCATTTT. The whole variable domain, filled in from reference TRBV2 and TRBJ1-5, reads EPEVTQTPSHQVTQMGQEVILRCVPISNHLYFYWYRQILGQKVEFLVSFYNNEISEKSEIFDDQFSVERPDGSNFTLKIRSTKLEDSAMYFCASSRGQGAEKPQHFGDGTRLSIL.

The chain links TRBV7-9 to TRBJ1-2, with 10 bases identical to TRBD1. V was pared by 5 bases and J by 6 bases, with 9 bases of the junction left unmatched. CDR3 length equals 15 residues. CDR1 and CDR2 (germline): SEHNR, FQNEAQ (reference sequence). This CDR3 is CASSAETGGAHGYTF. The CDR3 DNA sequence: TGTGCCAGCAGCGCAGAGACAGGGGGCGCCCATGGCTACACCTTC.

This clone appeared a few times. The chain carries TRBV7-6 and TRBJ1-1; D is unresolved. The CDR3 sequence is 14 residues long. Trimming took 5 bases from V and 0 from J, leaving 10 bases between them. From germline, CDR1 is SGHVS and CDR2 FNYEAQ. The CDR3 is CASSPDTLNTEAFF. CDR3 bases: TGTGCCAGCAGCCCTGACACCTTGAACACTGAAGCTTTCTTT.

The chain uses TRBV6-5 and TRBJ2-7, with D possibly matching TRBD1 (6 bases). CDR1 is MNHEY, CDR2 SVGAGI, per germline. Trimming removed 5 bases from V and 3 bases from J, with 14 bases in between. This CDR3 contains 14 residues. The CDR3 nucleotides are TGTGCCAGCAGTCGGACAGTGGGGAACTACGAGCAGTACTTC. Protein sequence: CASSRTVGNYEQYF.

This clone appeared a few times. The chain combines TRBV28 with TRBJ1-1; D gene uncertain. V lost 5 bases, J lost 6 bases, and 16 bases lay in between. Germline V gene sequence: CDR1 MDHEN, CDR2 SYDVKM. The CDR3 spans 14 residues. In DNA, the CDR3 is TGTGCCAGCAGTGACGCCCCGAGGGAAGCTGAAGCTTTCTTT. This sequence encodes CASSDAPREAEAFF.

In its sample, this clone was seen a few times. The rearrangement uses TRBV5-4 and TRBJ1-1; D may be TRBD1 (5 bases). Germline CDR1 reads SGHNT; CDR2 reads YYREEE (reference sequence). V dropped 4 bases and J dropped 8 bases, with 9 bases sitting between them. The CDR3 totals 11 residues. In DNA, the CDR3 is TGTGCCAGCAGCAACAGGTGGGAAGCTTTCTTT. This codes for CASSNRWEAFF.

This sequence joins TRBV4-3 and TRBJ1-5; 9 bases match TRBD1. The CDR3 length is 18 residues. V was pared by 0 bases and J by 5 bases, with 11 bases of the junction left unmatched. Germline values: CDR1 LGHNA, CDR2 YSLEER. Here the CDR3 reads CASSQDYGDRADHQPQHF. In DNA form, the CDR3 reads TGCGCCAGCAGCCAAGACTATGGGGACAGGGCAGACCATCAGCCCCAGCATTTT.

Only a few counts were recorded for this clone. The CDR3 DNA reads as TGTGCCACCAGCCCTGGACAGTTACAAGAGACCCAGTACTTC. Residues: CATSPGQLQETQYF. The V and J genes are TRBV15 and TRBJ2-5; perhaps TRBD1 as D (6 bases). CDR3 length: 14 amino acids. V was pared by 5 bases and J by 2 bases, with 12 bases between. CDR1 and CDR2 from the germline V gene are LNHNV and YYDKDF (reference sequence).

The gene calls are TRBV6-1 and TRBJ1-3; tentative D call: TRBD1 (5 bases). V gave up 2 bases and J gave up 4 bases, with 12 bases separating them. The CDR3 has 15 amino acids. Germline lookup yields CDR1 MNHNS and CDR2 SASEGT. Written as DNA, the CDR3 is TGTGCCAGCAGTGAACCCGGGGGAGCCGGAAACACCATATATTTT. Amino acid sequence: CASSEPGGAGNTIYF.

This clone showed up just a few times. The chain combines TRBV5-1 with TRBJ2-5, with 8 bases fitting TRBD1. The CDR3 spans 17 residues. Germline V gene data show CDR1 as SGHRS and CDR2 as YFSETQ. With V trimmed by 0 bases and J by 4 bases, 11 bases remained unmatched. CDR3 residues: CASSLASRTGSGETQYF. The CDR3 DNA reads TGCGCCAGCAGCTTGGCCTCACGGACAGGGTCAGGAGAGACCCAGTACTTC. Full variable domain (missing parts from reference TRBV5-1 and TRBJ2-5): KAGVTQTPRYLIKTRGQQVTLSCSPISGHRSVSWYQQTPGQGLQFLFEYFSETQRNKGNFPGRFSGRQFSNSRSEMNVSTLELGDSALYLCASSLASRTGSGETQYFGPGTRLLVL.

CDR3 amino acids: CATSSLEQTVQYF. The CDR3 DNA follows: TGTGCCACCAGCAGTCTGGAGCAGACAGTCCAGTACTTC. The chain recombines TRBV15 with TRBJ2-5, with a tentative D call TRBD1 (5 bases). This CDR3 has 13 residues. V was cut by 3 bases and J by 10 bases, with 15 bases left in between. Germline values: CDR1 LNHNV, CDR2 YYDKDF (reference sequence).

The V call is TRBV7-2, the J call TRBJ2-3; tentative D call: TRBD2 (7 bases). The length of the CDR3 is 15 residues. V was trimmed by 5 bases and J by 3 bases, leaving 15 bases between them. Looked up from germline, CDR1 is SGHTA and CDR2 is FQGNSA. CDR3 in DNA: TGTGCCAGCAGCCAAGGGGGGGGCGCAACAGATACGCAGTATTTT. As protein: CASSQGGGATDTQYF. Full variable domain (missing parts from reference TRBV7-2 and TRBJ2-3): GAGVSQSPSNKVTEKGKDVELRCDPISGHTALYWYRQSLGQGLEFLIYFQGNSAPDKSGLPSDRFSAERTGGSVSTLTIQRTQQEDSAVYLCASSQGGGATDTQYFGPGTRLTVL.

The sample holds a few counts of this clone. This rearrangement joins TRBV4-3 to TRBJ1-3; D is unclear. V shed 2 bases and J shed 0 bases, with 14 bases lying between them. Germline V gene lookup returns CDR1 LGHNA and CDR2 YSLEER. The CDR3 sequence is 17 residues long. In nucleotides, the CDR3 is TGCGCCAGCAGCCAAACCTCGGGCGGACTCTCTGGAAACACCATATATTTT. Translating it yields CASSQTSGGLSGNTIYF.

This clone was detected a few times. The chain combines TRBV7-6 with TRBJ2-7, with D possibly matching TRBD2 (6 bases). The CDR3 covers 16 residues. Germline CDR1 and CDR2: SGHVS and FNYEAQ. Trimming pared 4 bases from V and 0 bases from J, leaving 16 bases between. The CDR3 sequence: CASSSRLASASYEQYF. In DNA form, the CDR3 reads TGTGCCAGCAGCTCACGCCTGGCTAGCGCCTCCTACGAGCAGTACTTC.

The table lists this clone with a few counts. The chain has TRBV30 and TRBJ2-7; possibly TRBD2 for D (5 bases). Per germline, CDR1 GTSNPN and CDR2 SVGIG (reference sequence). Trimming removed 5 bases at V and 3 bases at J, with 5 bases between. The CDR3 totals 10 residues. As DNA, the CDR3 is TGTGCCTGGGGGAGCTACGAGCAGTACTTC. This codes for CAWGSYEQYF. Based on the CDR3 plus reference TRBV30 and TRBJ2-7, the full variable domain is SQTIHQWPATLVQPVGSPLSLECTVEGTSNPNLYWYRQAAGRGLQLLFYSVGIGQISSEVPQNLSASRPQDRQFILSSKKLLLSDSGFYLCAWGSYEQYFGPGTRLTVT.

This clone was seen only a few times. V and J are TRBV4-3 and TRBJ2-7; 10 bases match TRBD2. Germline CDR1 is LGHNA and CDR2 is YSLEER. The CDR3 is 13 amino acids. The trim removed 4 bases at V and 6 bases at J, leaving 3 bases unmatched. The CDR3 loop reads CASSLGLAREQYF. CDR3 DNA: TGCGCCAGCAGCCTGGGACTAGCGCGCGAGCAGTACTTC.

The chain couples TRBV19 to TRBJ1-5, with 7 bases that match TRBD1. CDR1 and CDR2 (germline): LNHDA, SQIVND (reference sequence). This CDR3 has 16 amino acids. V was pared by 4 bases and J by 1 base, with 7 bases of the junction left unmatched. CDR3 nucleotide sequence: TGTGCCAGTAGTAATCGGACAGGTCTAAGCAATCAGCCCCAGCATTTT. The encoded protein is CASSNRTGLSNQPQHF. The entire variable domain, with the rest obtained from reference TRBV19 and TRBJ1-5, is as follows: DGGITQSPKYLFRKEGQNVTLSCEQNLNHDAMYWYRQDPGQGLRLIYYSQIVNDFQKGDIAEGYSVSREKKESFPLTVTSAQKNPTAFYLCASSNRTGLSNQPQHFGDGTRLSIL.